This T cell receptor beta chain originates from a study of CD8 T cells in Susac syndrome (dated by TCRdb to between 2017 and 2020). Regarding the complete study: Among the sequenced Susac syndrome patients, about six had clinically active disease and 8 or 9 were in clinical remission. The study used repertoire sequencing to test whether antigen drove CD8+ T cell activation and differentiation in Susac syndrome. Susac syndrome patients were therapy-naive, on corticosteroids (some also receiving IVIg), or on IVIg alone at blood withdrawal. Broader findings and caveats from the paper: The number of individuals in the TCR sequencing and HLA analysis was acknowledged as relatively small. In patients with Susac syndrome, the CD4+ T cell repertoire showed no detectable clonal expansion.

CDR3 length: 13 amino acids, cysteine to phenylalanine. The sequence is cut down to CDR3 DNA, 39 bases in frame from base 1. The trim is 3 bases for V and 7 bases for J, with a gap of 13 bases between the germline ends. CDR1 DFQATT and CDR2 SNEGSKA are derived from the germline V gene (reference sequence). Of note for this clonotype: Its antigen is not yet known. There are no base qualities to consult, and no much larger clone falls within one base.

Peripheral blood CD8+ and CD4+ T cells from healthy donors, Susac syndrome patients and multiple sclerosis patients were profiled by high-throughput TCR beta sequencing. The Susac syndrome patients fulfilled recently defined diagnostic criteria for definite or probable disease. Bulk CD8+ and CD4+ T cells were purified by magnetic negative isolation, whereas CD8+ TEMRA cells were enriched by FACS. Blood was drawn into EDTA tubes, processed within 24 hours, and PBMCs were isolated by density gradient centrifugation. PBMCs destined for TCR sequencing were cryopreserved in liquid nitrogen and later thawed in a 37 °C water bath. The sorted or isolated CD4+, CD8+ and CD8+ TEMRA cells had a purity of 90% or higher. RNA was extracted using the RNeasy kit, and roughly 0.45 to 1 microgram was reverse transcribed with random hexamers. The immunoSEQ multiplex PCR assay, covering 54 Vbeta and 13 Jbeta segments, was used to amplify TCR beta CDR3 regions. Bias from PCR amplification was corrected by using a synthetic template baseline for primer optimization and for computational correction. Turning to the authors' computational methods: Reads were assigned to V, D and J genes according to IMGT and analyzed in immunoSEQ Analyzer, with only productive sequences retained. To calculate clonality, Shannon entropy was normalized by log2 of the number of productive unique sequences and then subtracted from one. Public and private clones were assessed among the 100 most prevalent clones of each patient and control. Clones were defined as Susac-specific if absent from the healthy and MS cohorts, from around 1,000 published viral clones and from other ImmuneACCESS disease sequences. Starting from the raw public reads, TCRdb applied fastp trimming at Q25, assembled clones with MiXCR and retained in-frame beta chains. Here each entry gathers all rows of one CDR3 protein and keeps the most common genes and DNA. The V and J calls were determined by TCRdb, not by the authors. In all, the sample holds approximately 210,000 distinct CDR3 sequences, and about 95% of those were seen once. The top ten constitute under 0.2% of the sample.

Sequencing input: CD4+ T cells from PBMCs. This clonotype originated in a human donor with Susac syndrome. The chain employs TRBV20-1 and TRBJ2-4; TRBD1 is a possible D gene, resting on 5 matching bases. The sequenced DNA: TGCAGTGCTAGGGGGCCTGGCAGCAACATTCAGTACTTC. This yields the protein CSARGPGSNIQYF.